This entry features one TCR beta chain sequence. Its antigen is unknown. The data originate from a study of CD8+CD57+ T cells in acquired aplastic anemia. Genomic DNA templated the TCR beta VDJ and CDR3 profiling. TCRdb reprocessed the reads via MiXCR and lists one record per CDR3 protein. The sample lists under 200,000 distinct CDR3 sequences, 55% to 70% seen once, with under 50% in the top ten. CDR3 length: 13 residues. From germline, CDR1 is MNHEY and CDR2 SVGAGI. V lost 3 bases to trimming and J lost 12 bases, with 17 bases between them. Points from the study as a whole: Significant differences in CD8+ Simpson's diversity were not observed between patients and controls. About 29 CD8+ CDR3 sequences occurred in both the patients and the controls.

The TCR sequence derives from a human donor in good health. The rearrangement uses TRBV6-5 and TRBJ1-1; D unclear. The sequencing sample was made of sorted CD4+, CD8+, or CD8+CD57+ T cells (not recorded which) from PBMCs. DNA for the CDR3: TGTGCCAGCAGTTATCGGGGAACAGTAGAGTCTTTCTTT. Protein: CASSYRGTVESFF.